A selection of T cell receptor beta chains follows, all from one sample in a study of T cells in Graves' hyperthyroidism and ophthalmopathy. TCRdb ran MiXCR on the multiplex PCR reads and lists one entry per CDR3 protein. The repertoire consists of 450,000 to 650,000 distinct CDR3 sequences, with 13% to 15% occurring once and the leading ten covering 7% to 9%. The specimen sequenced was blood. The receptor source for this set is a woman aged 18-29 years with Graves' ophthalmopathy. CDR3s include the opening cysteine and the closing phenylalanine or tryptophan. The D gene is left open where the match is weak. Size tells how often a clone was seen (once, few, many) or the class of an expanded clone, and some rows leave it out.

clone_size	v_call	cdr3_length	d_call	j_call	cdr3_nt	cdr3_aa
many	TRBV6-1	17	TRBD1	TRBJ2-7	TGTGCCAGCATCCAACCCGGGCCGGACAGGGCCTCGGCCGAGCAGTACTTC	CASIQPGPDRASAEQYF
few	TRBV11-2	14	-	TRBJ1-2	TGTGCCAGCAGCGTAACCGGGACTCTCTATGGCTACACCTTC	CASSVTGTLYGYTF
-	TRBV20-1	13	TRBD2	TRBJ2-4	TGCAGTGCCCCGGGACTAGCGGAAAACATTCAGTACTTC	CSAPGLAENIQYF
-	TRBV10-3	19	TRBD2	TRBJ2-1	TGTGCCATCACCGAGGGACTAGCGGGACCCGACCCCTCCTACAATGAGCAGTTCTTC	CAITEGLAGPDPSYNEQFF
once	TRBV6-5	19	TRBD1	TRBJ2-7	TGTGCCAGCAGTTACACTCTCGGGACAGGGGGCTCGAGGCCCTACGAGCAGTACTTC	CASSYTLGTGGSRPYEQYF
many	TRBV6-2/TRBV6-3	14	-	TRBJ1-2	TGTGCCAGCAGTCCGCAGAGACAGAACTATGGCTACACCTTC	CASSPQRQNYGYTF
many	TRBV27	14	-	TRBJ2-7	TGTGCCAGCAGTCTCCGGGACGGTAACTACGAGCAGTACTTC	CASSLRDGNYEQYF
-	TRBV20-1	15	TRBD2	TRBJ2-3	TGCAGTGCTACCCCAACTAGCGGGAGAGGAGATACGCAGTATTTT	CSATPTSGRGDTQYF
many	TRBV20-1	11	TRBD2	TRBJ2-4	TGCAGTGCTAGCGGGAGGAACATTCAGTACTTC	CSASGRNIQYF
many	TRBV20-1	14	-	TRBJ1-2	TGCAGTGCTAGAGATTCCGGCGGAAGGGATGGCTACACCTTC	CSARDSGGRDGYTF
many	TRBV4-2	14	TRBD1	TRBJ2-5	TGTGCCAGCACACATGGGACAGGGTCGGAGACCCAGTACTTC	CASTHGTGSETQYF
many	TRBV28	13	-	TRBJ1-5	TGTGCCAGCAGTTTGGGCACAAGTCAGCCCCAGCATTTT	CASSLGTSQPQHF
many	TRBV27	13	-	TRBJ1-1	TGTGCCAGCGGGAGGGGAGGGGACACTGAAGCTTTCTTT	CASGRGGDTEAFF
many	TRBV24-1	12	-	TRBJ1-1	TGTGCCACCAGCACAGGGAACACTGAAGCTTTCTTT	CATSTGNTEAFF
few	TRBV7-8	15	TRBD1	TRBJ1-2	TGTGCCAGCAGCCCCCCAGGGCAGGGGGCGGATGGCTACACCTTC	CASSPPGQGADGYTF
-	TRBV12-3/TRBV12-4	14	-	TRBJ1-3	TGTGCCAGCGACGAGGTCTTCTCTGGAAACACCATATATTTT	CASDEVFSGNTIYF
many	TRBV30	11	-	TRBJ2-7	TGTGCCTGGTCCAGGGCCTACGAGCAGTACTTC	CAWSRAYEQYF
many	TRBV28	16	-	TRBJ1-6	TGTGCCAGCAGGTGGACCCAGGCCCTTTATAATTCACCCCTCCACTTT	CASRWTQALYNSPLHF
many	TRBV28	17	TRBD1	TRBJ1-5	TGTGCCAGCAGTCCCTCACAGACAGGGGTTAGCAATCAGCCCCAGCATTTT	CASSPSQTGVSNQPQHF
few	TRBV11-3	14	-	TRBJ2-5	TGTGCCAGCAGCTCTAACAGGGAACAAGAGACCCAGTACTTC	CASSSNREQETQYF
-	TRBV6-6	18	TRBD2	TRBJ2-7	TGTGCCAGCAGTTACCCCGGGACTAGCTTCACTATTTCCTACGAGCAGTACTTC	CASSYPGTSFTISYEQYF
many	TRBV30	11	-	TRBJ1-4	TGTGCCTGGGGAAAGGGCGAAAAACTGTTTTTT	CAWGKGEKLFF
many	TRBV28	11	-	TRBJ2-5	TGTGCCAGCAGTTTTTGGGGTTTCGTGTACTTC	CASSFWGFVYF
many	TRBV10-3	18	TRBD1	TRBJ2-3	TGTGCCATCAGTGAGTCGCGGGTCAGGGGGCACACCACAGATACGCAGTATTTT	CAISESRVRGHTTDTQYF
many	TRBV12-3/TRBV12-4	18	-	TRBJ2-1	TGTGCCAGCAGTTCACCGCCCCGGGACAAGAGCTCCTACAATGAGCAGTTCTTC	CASSSPPRDKSSYNEQFF
-	TRBV2	12	-	TRBJ2-7	TGTGCCAGCAGGGGAACCCTCTACGAGCAGTACTTC	CASRGTLYEQYF
many	TRBV19	16	TRBD1	TRBJ1-1	TGTGCCAGTAGGGGTGCGACAGGGAGTGGTTCCACTGAAGCTTTCTTT	CASRGATGSGSTEAFF
-	TRBV24-1	16	TRBD2	TRBJ2-1	TGTGCCACCAGTGATCCGTCGACTAGCGGGAGGAATGAGCAGTTCTTC	CATSDPSTSGRNEQFF
-	TRBV29-1	15	-	TRBJ2-7	TGCAGCGTTGAACTATCTGGCAGAGGGTCCTACGAGCAGTACTTC	CSVELSGRGSYEQYF
-	TRBV6-2/TRBV6-3	17	TRBD2	TRBJ2-1	TGTGCCAGCAGTTACCCGACTAGCGGGGGAACCTACAATGAGCAGTTCTTC	CASSYPTSGGTYNEQFF
many	TRBV6-2/TRBV6-3	14	TRBD1	TRBJ2-5	TGTGCCAGCAGTCGATTGACAGGGGAAGAGACCCAGTACTTC	CASSRLTGEETQYF
many	TRBV6-1	15	-	TRBJ2-7	TGTGCCAGCAGCGAGACCCGAAACCCCTCCTACGAGCAGTACTTC	CASSETRNPSYEQYF
many	TRBV28	15	-	TRBJ1-1	TGTGCCAGCAGTAAGTCCGGGGTATTGAACACTGAAGCTTTCTTT	CASSKSGVLNTEAFF
many	TRBV28	16	TRBD1	TRBJ1-2	TGTGCCAGCAGTTTAGGGGGACAGGGGCGCCTCTATGGCTACACCTTC	CASSLGGQGRLYGYTF
few	TRBV6-1	15	-	TRBJ2-3	TGTGCCAGCAGGGCCCTTTCACGTGGCACAGATACGCAGTATTTT	CASRALSRGTDTQYF
-	TRBV20-1	16	-	TRBJ2-7	TGCAGTGCTAGATCCGCCCCCGGGGACGACTCCTACGAGCAGTACTTC	CSARSAPGDDSYEQYF
many	TRBV5-5	14	TRBD1	TRBJ1-1	TGTGCCAGCAGCGACAGGGTTTTGAACACTGAAGCTTTCTTT	CASSDRVLNTEAFF
many	TRBV7-2	15	-	TRBJ2-5	TGTGCCAGCAGCTTAAATATAAACCCCCAAGAGACCCAGTACTTC	CASSLNINPQETQYF
many	TRBV27	14	-	TRBJ2-7	TGTGCCAGCAGTTCGGGACAACCCTCCTACGAGCAGTACTTC	CASSSGQPSYEQYF
many	TRBV28	16	TRBD2	TRBJ2-1	TGTGCCAGCAGTCCGCCCGGTAGCGGGCGAGACAATGAGCAGTTCTTC	CASSPPGSGRDNEQFF
few	TRBV7-8	16	TRBD2	TRBJ2-2	TGTGCCAGCAGCTTAGTGGGAGGGGATTTCACCGGGGAGCTGTTTTTT	CASSLVGGDFTGELFF